In this sample, the clone carrying this T cell receptor beta chain turned up a few times. Its antigen is undetermined. The germline V gene encodes CDR1 SGDLS and CDR2 YYNGEE. V was pared by 0 bases and J by 1 base, with 11 bases between. The CDR3 is made up of 16 amino acids. These data come from a study of beta chain features in type 1 diabetes. Study-level information: Sorted cells numbering 107,917,701 were examined across all samples. Study-wide results and limits: VDJ junctions in type 1 diabetes patients carried more deletions and fewer insertions. Type 1 diabetes patients had TCRB CDR3s that were shorter (moderately but significantly so) in all four CD4+ subsets. Naive, central memory and Treg TCRB repertoires appeared more alike in patients than in healthy donors. HLA effects on TCRB rearrangement stayed unresolved here.

The investigators reverse transcribed all of the isolated RNA, so they sequenced expressed TCRB transcripts. Profiling relied on immunoSEQ multiplex PCR, and the TCRdb table lists in-frame clones only, not all of them. Among over 150,000 clones listed, 8% to 9.5% were seen once. This receptor was identified in a woman aged 18-29 years with type 1 diabetes. V and J are TRBV9 and TRBJ2-1; D may be TRBD2 (5 bases). Sequencing used central memory CD4+ T cells from blood. The CDR3 region has the DNA TGTGCCAGCAGCGTAGATCGGCGGGTATCCTACAATGAGCAGTTCTTC. Amino acids: CASSVDRRVSYNEQFF.